The rows below give T cell receptor beta chains drawn from one sample of a study of technical replicates of blood from several donors. TCRdb's table, derived via immunoSEQ multiplex PCR, lists solely in-frame clones and lacks some. The sample has approximately 92,000 clones; about 95% are singletons. Sample: T cells isolated from PBMCs. The origin of the receptors is a human donor in good health. CDR3s include the opening cysteine and the closing phenylalanine or tryptophan.

TRBV2	CARDVEYGSEQYF
TRBV30	CAWSTGPGQPQHF
TRBV6-5	CASSLAGGRNIQYF
TRBV27	CASSLLMGAGAYEQYF
TRBV6-5	CASSYSRGTNEKLFF
TRBV6-5	CASRGTGLYF
TRBV6-5	CASTRLDEQFF
TRBV21-1	CASSNGRFNEQFF
TRBV28	CASSPPGLAVTGELFF
TRBV27	CASSQTQGGAGNTIYF
TRBV28	CASRTGAGELFF
TRBV10-1	CASSRSPSYEQYF
TRBV7-2	CASSFGAGGTDTQYF
TRBV29-1	CSVEGRADVDTQYF
TRBV6-5	CASRLQGGGSPLHF
TRBV2	CASRHNRDQPQHF
TRBV7-9	CASSFNRATNEKLFF
TRBV5-8	CASSLFQYEASGYEQYF
TRBV19	CASSVGTGGPINIQYF
TRBV7-3	CASRQQGAHGEQFF
TRBV6-5	CASSHRDSKNSPLHF
TRBV29-1	CSVERLAGNEQFF
TRBV25-1	CASSKAHRAYEQYF
TRBV14	CASSQARRGQGAKTQYF
TRBV5-6	CASSLADGYTF
TRBV6-6	CASSTDRVGYEQYF
TRBV4-2	CASSHDSRSTEAFF
TRBV28	CASSRTQGALNGYTF
TRBV6-1	CASSDKAGGLTEAFF
TRBV14	CASSQFLAAGNTIYF
TRBV4-1	CASSQAQREQFF
TRBV5-5	CASSLFQGVGVAKNIQYF
TRBV27	CASSFQVTNEKLFF
TRBV15	CATSRSTGFPRTDTQYF
TRBV9	CASSGQGASGYTF
TRBV11-3	CASSRWDRDYEQYF
TRBV11-2	CASSFGGTYEQYF
TRBV5-4	CASSVAIHTDTQYF
TRBV9	CASSVDPDYEQYF
TRBV6-5	CASRGGTEAFF
TRBV9	CASSAFLGLGDEQYF
TRBV4-1	CASSQIRTSGRATYEQYF
TRBV9	CASSVTGSGANVLTF
TRBV30	CAWSVLADRAETQYF
TRBV20-1	CSARQYEQYF
TRBV27	CASSLASGSETQYF
TRBV9	CASSLDFSYNEQFF
TRBV7-8	CASSPGGAYEQYF